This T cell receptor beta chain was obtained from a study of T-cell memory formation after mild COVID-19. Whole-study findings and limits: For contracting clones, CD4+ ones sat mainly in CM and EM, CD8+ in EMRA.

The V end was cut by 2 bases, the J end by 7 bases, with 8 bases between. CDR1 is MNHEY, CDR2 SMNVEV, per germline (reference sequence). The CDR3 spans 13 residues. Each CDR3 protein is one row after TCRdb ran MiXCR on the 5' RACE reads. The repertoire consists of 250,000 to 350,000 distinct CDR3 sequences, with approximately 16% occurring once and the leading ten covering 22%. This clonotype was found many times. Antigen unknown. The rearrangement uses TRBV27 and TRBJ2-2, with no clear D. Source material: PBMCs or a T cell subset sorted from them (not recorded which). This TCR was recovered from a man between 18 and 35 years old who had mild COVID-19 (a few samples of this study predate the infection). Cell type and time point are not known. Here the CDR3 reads CASSLNGHGELFF. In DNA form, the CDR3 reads TGTGCCAGCAGTTTAAATGGGCACGGGGAGCTGTTTTTT.